This TCR beta chain came from a study of neurological immune-mediated disorders. From the 5' RACE reads, TCRdb called clonotypes with MiXCR, one entry per CDR3 protein. The table records under 90,000 distinct CDR3 sequences, roughly 10% of them present only once. This clonotype was counted many times. The receptor comes from a man aged 45-65 years in good health. Sequenced: PBMCs.

The CDR3 spells CASSLVPGTKNIQYF. The CDR3 DNA reads as TGCGCCAGCAGCTTGGTTCCAGGGACAAAAAACATTCAGTACTTC. The rearrangement links TRBV5-1 to TRBJ2-4, with a tentative D call TRBD1 (6 bases). Germline V CDR1 and CDR2: SGHRS, YFSETQ. The CDR3 runs 15 residues. The ends were cut back, 0 bases at V and 4 bases at J, with 11 bases in the middle.